The present entry profiles one T cell receptor (beta chain) with its context. The data were taken from a study of blood T cell repertoires in COVID-19. Study details: From the United States, Italy and Spain came samples of acute and convalescent COVID-19. From T cells, B-cell-depleted T cells, or PBMCs came the material, which was cDNA or gDNA.

In the source study's methods: The assay estimated nucleated cells by amplifying reference gene primers. Measured with immunoSEQ multiplex PCR; TCRdb has only the in-frame clones, and not every one. That table supplies the V and J calls and clone size; D and trimming were determined from the DNA. This sample has 230,000 or so clones, with around 84% found just once. This CDR3 spans 17 amino acids. V lost 1 base to trimming and J lost 2 bases; unmatched junction nucleotides: 8. In germline, CDR1 is MNHEY, CDR2 SMNVEV (reference sequence). The chain recombines TRBV27 with TRBJ1-2; TRBD1 agrees at 9 bases. The sample consisted of peripheral blood. This receptor was taken from a man in his forties who had recovered from COVID-19. Written as DNA, the CDR3 is TGTGCCAGCAGTTTATTTGGGGGACAGGGAGCCAACTATGGCTACACCTTC. Protein: CASSLFGGQGANYGYTF.